This entry lists 2 T cell receptor beta chains sequenced from one sample in a study of T-cell memory formation after mild COVID-19. A single record per CDR3 protein comes from TCRdb applying MiXCR to the 5' RACE reads. Found here are 210,000 or so distinct CDR3 sequences, over 9.5% of them singletons; the top ten hold around 3.3%. Sequencing was done on a sample of PBMCs or a T cell subset sorted from them (not recorded which). These TCRs come from a man in his late teens or twenties who had mild COVID-19 (a few samples of this study predate the infection). Cell type and time point are not known.

The V and J genes are TRBV20-1 and TRBJ2-5; D is tentatively TRBD1 or TRBD2 (5 bases each). Germline V gives CDR1 DFQATT, CDR2 SNEGSKA (reference sequence). Trimming cost V 3 bases and J 2 bases, with 13 bases left between them. This CDR3 is built from 14 residues. This chain's CDR3 is CSARRVGPQETQYF. The CDR3 bases are TGCAGTGCTAGGAGGGTGGGGCCACAAGAGACCCAGTACTTC.

This clonotype was recorded a few times. V is TRBV20-1 and J is TRBJ2-3; D tentatively reads TRBD1 or TRBD2 (5 bases each). This CDR3 spans 13 amino acids. Trimming took off 3 bases at V and 2 bases at J, with 9 bases between the two ends. Germline CDR1 is DFQATT and CDR2 is SNEGSKA (reference sequence). The CDR3 region has the DNA TGCAGTGCTAGGTCCGGGACCACAGATACGCAGTATTTT. Translated, it gives CSARSGTTDTQYF.